The present TCR beta chain was sequenced within a study of T cell repertoires in cytomegalovirus infection. At the level of the study: Newly reported HLA-C-restricted and thoroughly characterized HLA-B-restricted CMV epitopes were employed. General study results and limits: Predominance within the ex vivo response was attributable to HLA-C-restricted CMV-specific TCR beta clonotypes. Identification of carriers of CMV plus the relevant HLA was performed using cumulative public TCR beta family frequency.

This clonotype showed up just a few times. Its cognate antigen is unknown. TCRdb analysed the reads with MiXCR anew, one entry per CDR3 protein. The top ten clones hold 48% of a sample with 450,000 to 650,000 distinct CDR3 sequences, about 39% of them seen once. Germline V CDR1 and CDR2: KGHSH, LQKENI. This CDR3 has 16 residues. V lost 4 bases, J lost 0 bases, and 16 bases lay in between. The sequence came from a human donor in good health (CMV status not recorded). Some clones in this sample may be carry-over from other donors' samples. The gene calls are TRBV18 and TRBJ2-7; D call uncertain. The sample consisted of cultured PBMCs, taken from culture after CMV antigen stimulation. CDR3 coding DNA: TGTGCCAGCTCACGGCAGAACACGAGAAGCTCCTACGAGCAGTACTTC. Its protein product is CASSRQNTRSSYEQYF.